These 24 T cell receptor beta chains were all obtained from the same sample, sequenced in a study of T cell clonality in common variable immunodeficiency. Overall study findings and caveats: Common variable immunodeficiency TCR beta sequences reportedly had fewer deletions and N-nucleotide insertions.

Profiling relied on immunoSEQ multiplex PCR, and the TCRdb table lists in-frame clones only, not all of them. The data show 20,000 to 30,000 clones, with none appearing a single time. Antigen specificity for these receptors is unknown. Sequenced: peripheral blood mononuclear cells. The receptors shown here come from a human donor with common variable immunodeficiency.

The CDR3 is CSAQGTSYNEQFF. The CDR3 bases that were read are TGCAGTGCTCAGGGGACCTCCTACAATGAG. The V call is TRBV20-1, the J call TRBJ2-1; a weak D match, TRBD1 (6 bases). The read terminates 3 residues before the CDR3 end, so the remaining end is supplied by the germline J gene. V lost 5 bases, J lost 0 bases, and 8 bases lay in between. The CDR3 covers 13 residues. Germline V lookup: CDR1 DFQATT, CDR2 SNEGSKA (reference sequence).

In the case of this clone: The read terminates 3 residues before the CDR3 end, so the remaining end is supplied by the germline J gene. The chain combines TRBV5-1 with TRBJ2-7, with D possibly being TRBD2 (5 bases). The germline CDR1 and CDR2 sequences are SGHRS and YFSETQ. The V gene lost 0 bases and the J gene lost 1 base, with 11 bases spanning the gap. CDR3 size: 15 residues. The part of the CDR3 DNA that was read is TGCGCCAGCAGCTTGGCCAGCGGTCTATCCTACGAG. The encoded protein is CASSLASGLSYE. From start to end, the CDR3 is CASSLASGLSYEQYF.

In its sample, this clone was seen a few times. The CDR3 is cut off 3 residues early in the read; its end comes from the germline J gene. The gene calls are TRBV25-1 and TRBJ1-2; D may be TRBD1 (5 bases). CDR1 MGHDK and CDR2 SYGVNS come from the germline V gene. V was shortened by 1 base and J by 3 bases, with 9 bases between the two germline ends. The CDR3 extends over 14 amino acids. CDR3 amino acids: CASSESPGHYGYTF. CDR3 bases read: TGTGCCAGCAGTGAATCCCCAGGGCACTATGGC.

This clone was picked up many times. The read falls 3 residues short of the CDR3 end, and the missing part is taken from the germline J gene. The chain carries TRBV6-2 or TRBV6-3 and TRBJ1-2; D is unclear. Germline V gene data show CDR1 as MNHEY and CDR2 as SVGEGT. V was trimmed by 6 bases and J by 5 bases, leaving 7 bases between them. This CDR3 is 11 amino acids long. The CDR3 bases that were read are TGTGCCAGCAGCAACACATATGGC. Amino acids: CASSNTYG. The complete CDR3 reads CASSNTYGYTF.

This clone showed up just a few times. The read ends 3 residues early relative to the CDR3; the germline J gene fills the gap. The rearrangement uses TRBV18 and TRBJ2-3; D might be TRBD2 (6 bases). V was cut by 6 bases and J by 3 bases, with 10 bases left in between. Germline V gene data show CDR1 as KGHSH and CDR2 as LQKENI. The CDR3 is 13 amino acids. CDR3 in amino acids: CASSPGETDTQYF. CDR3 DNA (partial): TGTGCCAGCTCTCCGGGGGAGACAGATACG. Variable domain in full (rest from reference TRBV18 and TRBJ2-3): NAGVMQNPRHLVRRRGQEARLRCSPMKGHSHVYWYRQLPEEGLKFMVYLQKENIIDESGMPKERFSAEFPKEGPSILRIQQVVRGDSAAYFCASSPGETDTQYFGPGTRLTVL.

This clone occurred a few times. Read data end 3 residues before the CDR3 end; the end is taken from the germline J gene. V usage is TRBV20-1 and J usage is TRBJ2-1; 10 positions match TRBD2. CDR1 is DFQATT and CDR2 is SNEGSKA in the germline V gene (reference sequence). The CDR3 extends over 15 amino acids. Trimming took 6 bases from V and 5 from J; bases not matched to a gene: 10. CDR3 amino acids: CSAKYGTSVHNEQFF. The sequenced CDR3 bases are TGCAGTGCCAAGTACGGGACTAGCGTACACAATGAG.

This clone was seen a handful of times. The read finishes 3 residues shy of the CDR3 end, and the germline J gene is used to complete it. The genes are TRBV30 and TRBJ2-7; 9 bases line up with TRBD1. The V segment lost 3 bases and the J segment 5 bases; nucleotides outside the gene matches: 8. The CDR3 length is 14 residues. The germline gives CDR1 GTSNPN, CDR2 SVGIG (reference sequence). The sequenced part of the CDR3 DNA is TGTGCCTGGAGGGCCGGGACAGGGCTTAACGAG. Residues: CAWRAGTGLNE. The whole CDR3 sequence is CAWRAGTGLNEQYF.

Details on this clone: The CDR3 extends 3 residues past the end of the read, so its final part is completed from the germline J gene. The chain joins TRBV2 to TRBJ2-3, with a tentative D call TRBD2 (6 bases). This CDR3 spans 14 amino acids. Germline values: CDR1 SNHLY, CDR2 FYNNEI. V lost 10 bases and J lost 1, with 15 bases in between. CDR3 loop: CATTRDLGTDTQYF. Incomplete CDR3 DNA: TGTGCCACTACCAGGGACTTGGGCACAGATACG.

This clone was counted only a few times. The CDR3 spells CASSSDRVISYEQYF. The CDR3 bases that were read are TGTGCCAGCAGCTCGGACAGGGTGATTTCCTACGAG. The chain couples TRBV7-2 to TRBJ2-7; TRBD1 matches 8 bases. The read finishes 3 residues shy of the CDR3 end, and the germline J gene is used to complete it. CDR1 and CDR2 (germline): SGHTA, FQGNSA. Unmatched junction bases numbered 6, after V lost 4 bases and J lost 1 base. CDR3 size: 15 residues.

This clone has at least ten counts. CDR3 DNA, as far as it was read: TGTGCCAGCAGTCTCCCGGGACAAATATACAATGAG. This sequence encodes CASSLPGQIYNE. The complete CDR3 sequence is CASSLPGQIYNEQFF. The gene calls are TRBV5-4 and TRBJ2-1; a weak D match, TRBD1 (6 bases). From the germline J gene comes the end of the CDR3, since the read stops 3 residues before it. V was cut by 5 bases and J by 4 bases, with 16 bases left in between. This CDR3 spans 15 amino acids. The germline V gene has CDR1 SGHNT and CDR2 YYREEE (reference sequence).

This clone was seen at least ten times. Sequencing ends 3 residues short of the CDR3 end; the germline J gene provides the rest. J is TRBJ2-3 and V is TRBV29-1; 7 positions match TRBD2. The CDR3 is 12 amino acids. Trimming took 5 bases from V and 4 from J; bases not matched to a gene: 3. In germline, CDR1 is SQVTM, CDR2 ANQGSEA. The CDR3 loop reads CSVRGGPDTQYF. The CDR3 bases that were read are TGCAGCGTTCGGGGAGGGCCAGATACG.

CDR3 DNA, as far as it was read: TGTGCCTGGACCCCGGGACAGGGAGGTTTAAACTATGGC. It specifies CAWTPGQGGLNYG. The whole CDR3 region reads CAWTPGQGGLNYGYTF. The chain recombines TRBV30 with TRBJ1-2; TRBD1 agrees at 9 bases. The read halts 3 residues ahead of the CDR3 end, with the missing end drawn from the germline J gene. The CDR3 has 16 residues. Germline trimming cut 4 bases from V and 2 bases from J; bases unmatched to any gene: 11. Germline-derived CDR1 and CDR2 are GTSNPN and SVGIG (reference sequence).

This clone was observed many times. The covered CDR3 bases are TGCGCCAGCAGCTTGGCGCAACAGGGGAACTATGGC. Translation gives CASSLAQQGNYG. The full CDR3 is CASSLAQQGNYGYTF. This chain connects TRBV5-1 to TRBJ1-2; 7 bases are shared with TRBD1. Read coverage stops 3 residues before the CDR3 terminus; the germline J gene supplies the remainder. Per germline, CDR1 SGHRS and CDR2 YFSETQ. This CDR3 contains 15 residues. Trimming took 0 bases from V and 2 from J; bases not matched to a gene: 4. The full variable domain, rest sourced from reference TRBV5-1 and TRBJ1-2, is KAGVTQTPRYLIKTRGQQVTLSCSPISGHRSVSWYQQTPGQGLQFLFEYFSETQRNKGNFPGRFSGRQFSNSRSEMNVSTLELGDSALYLCASSLAQQGNYGYTFGSGTRLTVV.

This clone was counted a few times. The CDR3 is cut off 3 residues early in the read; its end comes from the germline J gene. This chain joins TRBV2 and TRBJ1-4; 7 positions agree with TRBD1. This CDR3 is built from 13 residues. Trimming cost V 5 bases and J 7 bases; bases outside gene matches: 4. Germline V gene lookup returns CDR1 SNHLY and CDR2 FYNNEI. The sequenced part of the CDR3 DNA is TGTGCCAGCAGTCGGGGACAGAGTGAAAAA. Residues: CASSRGQSEK. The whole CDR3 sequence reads CASSRGQSEKLFF.

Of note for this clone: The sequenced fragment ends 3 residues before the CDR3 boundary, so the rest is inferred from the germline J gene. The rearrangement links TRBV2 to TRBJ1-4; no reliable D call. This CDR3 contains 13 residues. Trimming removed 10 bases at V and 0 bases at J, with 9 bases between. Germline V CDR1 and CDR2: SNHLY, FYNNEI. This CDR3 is CATRFTTNEKLFF. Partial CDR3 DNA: TGTGCCACCCGGTTCACAACTAATGAAAAA. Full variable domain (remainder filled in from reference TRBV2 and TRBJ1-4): EPEVTQTPSHQVTQMGQEVILRCVPISNHLYFYWYRQILGQKVEFLVSFYNNEISEKSEIFDDQFSVERPDGSNFTLKIRSTKLEDSAMYFCATRFTTNEKLFFGSGTQLSVL.

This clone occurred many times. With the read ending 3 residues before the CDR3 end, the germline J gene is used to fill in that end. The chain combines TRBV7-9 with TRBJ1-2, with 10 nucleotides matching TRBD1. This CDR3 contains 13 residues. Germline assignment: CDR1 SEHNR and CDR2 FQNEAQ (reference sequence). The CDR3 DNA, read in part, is TGTGCCAGCAGCTCCGGGACAGGGGAAGGC. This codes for CASSSGTGEG. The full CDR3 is CASSSGTGEGYTF.

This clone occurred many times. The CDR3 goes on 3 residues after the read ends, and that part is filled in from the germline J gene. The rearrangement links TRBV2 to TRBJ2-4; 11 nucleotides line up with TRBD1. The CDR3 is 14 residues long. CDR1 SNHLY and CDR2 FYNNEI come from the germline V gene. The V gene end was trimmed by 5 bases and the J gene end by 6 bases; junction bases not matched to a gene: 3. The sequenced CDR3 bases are TGTGCCAGCAGTACAGGGACAGGGGGAAACATT. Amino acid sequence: CASSTGTGGNI. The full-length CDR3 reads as CASSTGTGGNIQYF.

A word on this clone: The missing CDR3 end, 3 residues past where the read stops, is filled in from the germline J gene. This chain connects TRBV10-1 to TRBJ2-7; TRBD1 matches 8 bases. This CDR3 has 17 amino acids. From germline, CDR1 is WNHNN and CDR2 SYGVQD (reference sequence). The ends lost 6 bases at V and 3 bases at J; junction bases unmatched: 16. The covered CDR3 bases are TGCGCCAGCAGGATCAGGGGGCAGCGGCGACTGATCTACGAG. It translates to CASRIRGQRRLIYE. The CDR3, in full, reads CASRIRGQRRLIYEQYF.

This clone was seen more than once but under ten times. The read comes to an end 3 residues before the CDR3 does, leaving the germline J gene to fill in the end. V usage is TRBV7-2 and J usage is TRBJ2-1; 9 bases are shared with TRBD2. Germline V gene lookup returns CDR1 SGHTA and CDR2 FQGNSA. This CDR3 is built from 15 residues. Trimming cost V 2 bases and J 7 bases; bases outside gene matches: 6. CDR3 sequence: CASSLSAGGLNEQFF. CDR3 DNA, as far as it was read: TGTGCCAGCAGCTTATCGGCGGGGGGGCTAAATGAG.

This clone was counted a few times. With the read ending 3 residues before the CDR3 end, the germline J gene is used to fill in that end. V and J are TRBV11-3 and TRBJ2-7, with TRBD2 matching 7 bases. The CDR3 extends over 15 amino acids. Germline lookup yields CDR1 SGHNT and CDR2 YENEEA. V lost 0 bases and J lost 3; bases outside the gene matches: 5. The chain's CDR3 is CASSLDASGNYEQYF. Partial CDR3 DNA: TGTGCCAGCAGCTTAGATGCTAGCGGAAACTACGAG.

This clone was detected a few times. CDR3 residues: CASSPGTRETQYF. Incomplete CDR3 DNA: TGTGCCAGTAGCCCCGGGACAAGGGAGACC. The chain links TRBV19 to TRBJ2-5; D perhaps matches TRBD1 (6 bases). The read ends 3 residues early relative to the CDR3; the germline J gene fills the gap. Germline CDR1 is LNHDA and CDR2 is SQIVND (reference sequence). The CDR3 is 13 amino acids. V was trimmed by 6 bases and J by 5 bases, leaving 13 bases between them.

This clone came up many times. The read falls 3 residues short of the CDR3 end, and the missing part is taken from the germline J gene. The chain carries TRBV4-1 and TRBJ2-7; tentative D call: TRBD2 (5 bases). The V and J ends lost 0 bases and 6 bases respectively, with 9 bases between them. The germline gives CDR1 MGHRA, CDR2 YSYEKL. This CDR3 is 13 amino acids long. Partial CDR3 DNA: TGCGCCAGCAGCCAAGACGTGAGGGCCGAG. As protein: CASSQDVRAE. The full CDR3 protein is CASSQDVRAEQYF.

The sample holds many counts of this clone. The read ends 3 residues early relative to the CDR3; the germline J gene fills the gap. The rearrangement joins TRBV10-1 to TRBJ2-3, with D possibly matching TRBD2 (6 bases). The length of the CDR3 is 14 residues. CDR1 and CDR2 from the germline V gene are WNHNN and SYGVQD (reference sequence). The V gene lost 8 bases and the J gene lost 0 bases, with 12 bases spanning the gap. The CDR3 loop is CASSGTSSTDTQYF. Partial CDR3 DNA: TGCGCCAGCTCCGGGACTTCTAGCACAGATACG.

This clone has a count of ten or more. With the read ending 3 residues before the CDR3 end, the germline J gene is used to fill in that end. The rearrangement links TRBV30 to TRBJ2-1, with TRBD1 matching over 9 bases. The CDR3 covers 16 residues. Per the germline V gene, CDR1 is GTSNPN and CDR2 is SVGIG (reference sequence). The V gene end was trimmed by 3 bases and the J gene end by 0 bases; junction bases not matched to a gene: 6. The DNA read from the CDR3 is TGTGCCTGGAGCTTGGGACAGGGCCTCTCCTACAATGAG. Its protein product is CAWSLGQGLSYNE. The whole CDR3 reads CAWSLGQGLSYNEQFF.